A single sample gave rise to the 8 T cell receptor beta chains below, sequenced in a study of regulatory T cells in long-lasting Graves disease (dated by TCRdb to the early 2020s). Interpreted using the paper, the time point label stands for: newly diagnosed GD, antithyroid drugs for less than 3 months. RNA was extracted from PBMCs in TRIzol for both TCR sequencing and RNA sequencing. Receptors were amplified or captured by multiplex PCR. The sequencer listed for this sample is Illumina HiSeq 4000. To build TCR beta libraries, CDR3 regions were amplified by Arm-PCR using iRepertoire HTBI primers. TCRdb reworked the public reads: Q25 trimming with fastp, MiXCR clone assembly, productive beta chains retained. All rows with the same CDR3 protein become a single entry with the most common DNA and genes. This sample gives 550,000 or so distinct CDR3 sequences in total; 12% of them show up just once. 8% to 10% of the sample is held by the ten biggest clonotypes.

This sample was shared with a second study, whose subject was T cells in Graves' hyperthyroidism and ophthalmopathy.

The sample in question was peripheral blood mononuclear cells (PBMCs), obtained at new diagnosis, from a patient treated with antithyroid drugs. The receptors stem from a woman aged 25 to 39 with Graves disease. Donor details come from another sample of the same person, matched by shared clones.

The chain links TRBV12-3 or TRBV12-4 to TRBJ2-1; TRBD2 matches 16 bases. The trim removed 3 bases at V and 7 bases at J, leaving 6 bases unmatched. The CDR3 is 17 amino acids. CDR3 region: CASSLGLAGGPVNEQFF. The DNA of the CDR3 is TGTGCCAGCAGTTTGGGACTAGCGGGAGGGCCTGTTAATGAGCAGTTCTTC.

In this sample, this clonotype turned up many times. V is TRBV20-1 and J is TRBJ2-2; no clear D gene. The CDR3 spans 13 residues. CDR1 is DFQATT, CDR2 SNEGSKA, per germline (reference sequence). Trimming pared 2 bases from V and 3 bases from J, leaving 7 bases between. In DNA form, the CDR3 reads TGCAGTGCTAGACAAGGGTACACCGGGGAGCTGTTTTTT. Translating gives CSARQGYTGELFF.

The sample holds many counts of this clonotype. The chain employs TRBV20-1 and TRBJ1-1; possible D gene TRBD1, 5 bases. The V gene's germline CDR1 is DFQATT and CDR2 SNEGSKA (reference sequence). V lost 6 bases, J lost 0 bases, and 17 bases lay in between. This CDR3 region has 15 residues. The CDR3 here is CSARTSGQLNTEAFF. CDR3 bases: TGCAGTGCGCGGACATCGGGGCAGTTGAACACTGAAGCTTTCTTT.

The chain combines TRBV20-1 with TRBJ2-1, with D possibly called TRBD1 or TRBD2 (5 bases each). The ends were cut back, 5 bases at V and 4 bases at J, with 18 bases in the middle. Germline CDR1 DFQATT, CDR2 SNEGSKA (reference sequence). The CDR3 is made up of 15 amino acids. The CDR3: CSAGGSRGTYNEQFF. The CDR3 DNA reads TGCAGTGCTGGGGGTAGTCGGGGAACTTACAATGAGCAGTTCTTC.

The table lists this clonotype with many counts. V and J are TRBV6-2 or TRBV6-3 and TRBJ1-4; no clear D gene. The CDR3 has 14 amino acids. Germline V gives CDR1 MNHEY, CDR2 SVGEGT. Trimming cost V 1 base and J 4 bases, with 7 bases left between them. For the CDR3, the DNA is TGTGCCAGCAGTTACTGGGCAGTTAATGAAAAACTGTTTTTT. The encoded protein is CASSYWAVNEKLFF.

This clonotype was seen repeatedly, ten times or more. The chain combines TRBV7-9 with TRBJ1-2; D remains unclear. Per the germline V gene, CDR1 is SEHNR and CDR2 is FQNEAQ (reference sequence). The CDR3 has 13 residues. The germline V and J ends were trimmed by 3 bases and 6 bases, with 11 bases remaining between them. As DNA, the CDR3 is TGTGCCAGCAGCTTCGGGCAGAGGGATGGCTACACCTTC. Its translation: CASSFGQRDGYTF.

The sample holds a few counts of this clonotype. The chain is built from TRBV4-1 and TRBJ1-4; D not resolved. The V end lost 4 bases, the J end lost 5 bases, and 8 bases lay between the germline ends. The CDR3 covers 13 residues. In germline, CDR1 is MGHRA, CDR2 YSYEKL. CDR3 protein: CASSPVENEKLFF. CDR3 nucleotides: TGCGCCAGCAGCCCCGTCGAAAATGAAAAACTGTTTTTT.

This clonotype was seen at least ten times. This rearrangement joins TRBV5-1 to TRBJ2-1, with 7 bases identical to TRBD1. The V segment lost 3 bases and the J segment 1 base; nucleotides outside the gene matches: 4. The CDR3 consists of 15 residues. Germline V gene data show CDR1 as SGHRS and CDR2 as YFSETQ. Here the CDR3 reads CASSSTGNSYNEQFF. The CDR3 DNA is TGCGCCAGCAGCTCGACAGGGAATTCCTACAATGAGCAGTTCTTC. The full variable domain, in which reference TRBV5-1 and TRBJ2-1 provide the parts outside the CDR3, is KAGVTQTPRYLIKTRGQQVTLSCSPISGHRSVSWYQQTPGQGLQFLFEYFSETQRNKGNFPGRFSGRQFSNSRSEMNVSTLELGDSALYLCASSSTGNSYNEQFFGPGTRLTVL.